This T cell receptor (beta chain) was retrieved from a study of T-cell reconstitution after alpha-beta-depleted transplantation in children. The CDR3 runs to 15 residues. V was clipped by 5 bases and J by 2 bases; unmatched bases: 4. Germline loops: CDR1 SGHTA, CDR2 FQGTGA. Using unique molecular identifiers, the investigators prepared the TCRbeta library. TCRdb itself ran the PCR reads through MiXCR, one entry per CDR3 protein. Altogether approximately 300,000 distinct CDR3 sequences are present, roughly a tenth being singletons, with the ten largest covering around 7.5%. Study-level points and caveats: High day-60 TCRbeta diversity in some patients came from surviving recipient T cells and thymic progenitors. Several hundred graft clones that had expanded were reportedly the source of alpha-beta T cells about two months after transplant. Diversity and T-cell counts at one year after transplant derived mostly from new T cells.

This clonotype was observed at least ten times. The target antigen is unknown. This sample comprised PBMCs, obtained before TCRalphabeta/CD19-depleted stem cell transplant. The chain employs TRBV7-3 and TRBJ2-3, with 10 positions matching TRBD2. This clonotype originated in a boy in the first two years of life with acute myeloid leukemia, due to receive a stem cell transplant. The CDR3: CASSRSGRVTDTQYF. Here the CDR3 DNA reads TGTGCCAGCAGCCGGAGCGGGAGGGTCACAGATACGCAGTATTTT. Full variable domain (missing parts from reference TRBV7-3 and TRBJ2-3): GAGVSQTPSNKVTEKGKYVELRCDPISGHTALYWYRQSLGQGPEFLIYFQGTGAADDSGLPNDRFFAVRPEGSVSTLKIQRTERGDSAVYLCASSRSGRVTDTQYFGPGTRLTVL.